This T cell receptor beta chain was recorded in a study of blood T cell repertoires in COVID-19. Seattle enrolled patients during active infection and tracked them longitudinally. V dropped 5 bases and J dropped 13 bases, with 15 bases sitting between them. CDR1 and CDR2 (germline): SGHAT, FQNNGV. The CDR3 is 12 residues long. TCRdb's copy holds only in-frame clones and misses some; the assay was immunoSEQ multiplex PCR. The repertoire holds almost 200,000 clones, around 75% seen once, with nearly 6% in the top ten. The chain combines TRBV11-2 with TRBJ2-1, with a possible D match to TRBD2 (5 bases). The sequence was obtained from a woman in her 40s with COVID-19, enrolled during active disease. The sample comprised peripheral blood. The CDR3 sequence is CASSNRTGIQFF. The CDR3 nucleotides are TGTGCCAGCAGCAATAGGACTGGAATACAGTTCTTC.